Sequencing of this TCR beta chain was carried out in a study of blood T cell repertoires in COVID-19. Study context: Both acute and convalescent COVID-19 samples were obtained from the United States, Italy and Spain.

Regarding this clone: The germline gene is not matched at one end of the junction; a read error may be the cause.

Profiling relied on immunoSEQ multiplex PCR, and the TCRdb table lists in-frame clones only, not all of them. The sample contains roughly 130,000 clones, roughly 90% of which appear only once. The CDR3 loop spans 14 amino acids. CDR1 is GTSNPN and CDR2 is SVGIG in the germline V gene (reference sequence). The TCR comes from a woman between 45 and 60 years old who had recovered from COVID-19. Sequencing input: PBMCs or T cells enriched from blood (not recorded which). The J gene is TRBJ2-2, the V gene TRBV30, with 10 bases matching TRBD2. The CDR3 reads CAWGSGGNAGELFF. Written as DNA, the CDR3 is TGTGCCTGGGGTAGCGGGGGGAACGCCGGGGAGCTGTTTTTT. Looking up the rest from reference TRBV30 and TRBJ2-2 gives the full variable domain: SQTIHQWPATLVQPVGSPLSLECTVEGTSNPNLYWYRQAAGRGLQLLFYSVGIGQISSEVPQNLSASRPQDRQFILSSKKLLLSDSGFYLCAWGSGGNAGELFFGEGSRLTVL.